This is a list of T cell receptor beta chains from one sample in a study of blood T cell repertoires in COVID-19. The data were produced by immunoSEQ multiplex PCR, yet TCRdb's version contains in-frame clones alone and is incomplete. The table has fewer than 180,000 clones, 80% to 90% seen once. Input material: peripheral blood. The receptors originated from a man between 65 and 85 years old with acute or convalescent COVID-19. The CDR3 runs from the conserved cysteine through the conserved F or W. The D gene is left open where the match is weak. Clone size is not always given. Where it is, it says once, few, many or a class for expanded clones.

cdr3_length,j_call,d_call,v_call,clone_size,cdr3_nt,cdr3_aa
13,TRBJ1-3,NA,TRBV7-8,NA,TGTGCCAGCAGCTTAGGAGCTGGAAACACCATATATTTT,CASSLGAGNTIYF
12,TRBJ1-5,TRBD1,TRBV6-5,NA,TGTGCCAGCAACAGGGGGAGCCAGCCCCAGCATTTT,CASNRGSQPQHF
16,TRBJ2-1,TRBD2,TRBV3-1/TRBV3-2,NA,TGTGCCAGCAGCCCCCGGGATAGCGGGAGGGCCAATGAGCAGTTCTTC,CASSPRDSGRANEQFF
18,TRBJ2-1,NA,TRBV7-3,NA,TGTGCCAGCAGCCAGTCCCGGATAGCGGACAACTCCTACAATGAGCAGTTCTTC,CASSQSRIADNSYNEQFF
15,TRBJ1-6,NA,TRBV5-4,NA,TGTGCCAGCAGCCCTGGGCAGCTATATAATTCACCCCTCCACTTT,CASSPGQLYNSPLHF
14,TRBJ1-3,TRBD1,TRBV19,NA,TGTGCCAGTAGACCGGACAGGACTGGAAACACCATATATTTT,CASRPDRTGNTIYF
15,TRBJ1-4,NA,TRBV6-5,once,TGTGCCAGCAGTCCGACGGGGTTGGCTAATGAAAAACTGTTTTTT,CASSPTGLANEKLFF
13,TRBJ2-7,NA,TRBV28,NA,TGTGCCAGCGTATATCGGGGGATGCACGAGCAGTACTTC,CASVYRGMHEQYF
17,TRBJ2-5,NA,TRBV21-1,NA,TGTGCCAGCAGCAAACGCAGCGGGAGGGCCCTCAAAGAGACCCAGTACTTC,CASSKRSGRALKETQYF
14,TRBJ2-7,NA,TRBV15,few,TGTGCCACCAGCTTTAGGGGACTTGGTGACGAGCAGTACTTC,CATSFRGLGDEQYF
17,TRBJ2-1,TRBD2,TRBV5-5,NA,TGTGCCACGAAGGGACTAGCGGGAGGGTTTTCCTACAATGAGCAGTTCTTC,CATKGLAGGFSYNEQFF
15,TRBJ1-1,NA,TRBV11-2,NA,TGTGCCAGCAGCTTTTTCGACAGGACGGGCACTGAAGCTTTCTTT,CASSFFDRTGTEAFF
15,TRBJ2-1,TRBD2,TRBV13,once,TGTGCCAGCAGCTTATCGGCTAGCGGGAGCGTTGAGCAGTTCTTC,CASSLSASGSVEQFF
16,TRBJ2-7,TRBD2,TRBV19,NA,TGTGCCAGTAGCGGAACCCTCGGGAGGAACTCCTACGAGCAGTACTTC,CASSGTLGRNSYEQYF
14,TRBJ1-1,TRBD1,TRBV5-4,NA,TGTGCCAGCAGCCGGGACAGAATGAACACTGAAGCTTTCTTT,CASSRDRMNTEAFF
14,TRBJ2-3,TRBD1,TRBV7-8,NA,TGTGCCAGCAGCTGGGGACAGGGAACAGATACGCAGTATTTT,CASSWGQGTDTQYF
13,TRBJ1-2,NA,TRBV28,NA,TGTGCCAGCAGTTTAGCGTTACGGGGTGGCTACACCTTC,CASSLALRGGYTF
15,TRBJ2-7,NA,TRBV11-2,once,TGTGCCAGCAGCTTAGATAGTGGGGGGACCTACGAGCAGTACTTC,CASSLDSGGTYEQYF
15,TRBJ1-2,NA,TRBV3-1/TRBV3-2,NA,TGTGCCAGCAGCAAACAGGGAAAGGTTGGTGATGGCTACACCTTC,CASSKQGKVGDGYTF
14,TRBJ2-7,NA,TRBV19,NA,TGTGCCAGTAGCCAGGACAGATACTCCTACGAGCAGTACTTC,CASSQDRYSYEQYF
14,TRBJ2-3,TRBD1,TRBV11-2,once,TGTGCCAGCAGCCCGGACAGGAGCACAGATACGCAGTATTTT,CASSPDRSTDTQYF
14,TRBJ1-2,TRBD1,TRBV5-6,NA,TGTGCCAGCAGCTTGGTACAGGGGGCCGTTGGCTACACCTTC,CASSLVQGAVGYTF
18,TRBJ2-2,TRBD2,TRBV4-3,once,TGCGCCAGCAGCCAAGGGGTAGCGGGAGGGTTTAACACCGGGGAGCTGTTTTTT,CASSQGVAGGFNTGELFF
16,TRBJ2-7,TRBD1,TRBV10-3,NA,TGTGCCATCAGTGGAGGCGGGACAGGGCTCTCCTACGAGCAGTACTTC,CAISGGGTGLSYEQYF
14,TRBJ2-5,NA,TRBV18,NA,TGTGCCAGCTCACCGAAACGCCTACAAGAGACCCAGTACTTC,CASSPKRLQETQYF
16,TRBJ2-5,TRBD2,TRBV7-6,NA,TGTGCCAGCAGCTTAGCTAATAGCGGGAGGGCGGAGACCCAGTACTTC,CASSLANSGRAETQYF
13,TRBJ2-2,TRBD2,TRBV6-5,NA,TGTGCCAGCGGGACTAGCGACACCGGGGAGCTGTTTTTT,CASGTSDTGELFF
17,TRBJ2-2,TRBD2,TRBV28,NA,TGTGCCAGCAGCTCCCTAGCGGGAGCGTGGAACACCGGGGAGCTGTTTTTT,CASSSLAGAWNTGELFF
15,TRBJ2-5,NA,TRBV3-1/TRBV3-2,NA,TGTGCCAGCAGCCACCGCGTTGAGCCCCAAGAGACCCAGTACTTC,CASSHRVEPQETQYF
14,TRBJ1-3,NA,TRBV7-9,NA,TGTGCCAGCAGCTCACAGGGAGTCGGAAACACCATATATTTT,CASSSQGVGNTIYF
12,TRBJ2-7,NA,TRBV2,NA,TGTGCCAGCAGTATGACGGGCTACGAGCAGTACTTC,CASSMTGYEQYF
16,TRBJ1-5,NA,TRBV7-9,NA,TGTGCCAGCAGCTTAGAACGAGCAAATAGCAATCAGCCCCAGCATTTT,CASSLERANSNQPQHF
16,TRBJ2-7,NA,TRBV3-1/TRBV3-2,NA,TGTGCCAGCAGCCCTCTGGGGACAAAGAATTTCTACGAGCAGTACTTC,CASSPLGTKNFYEQYF
15,TRBJ2-7,TRBD1,TRBV23-1,NA,TGCGCCAGCAGTCCCCGGGACAGGCTCCCCTACGAGCAGTACTTC,CASSPRDRLPYEQYF
13,TRBJ2-5,TRBD1,TRBV7-3,NA,TGTGCCAGCAGCCCACAGGGGTCAGAGACCCAGTACTTC,CASSPQGSETQYF
14,TRBJ2-7,TRBD1,TRBV30,NA,TGTGCCTGGGCACCCGGGACAGGGGGCCACGAGCAGTACTTC,CAWAPGTGGHEQYF
15,TRBJ2-5,NA,TRBV5-4,NA,TGTGCCAGCAGCTTGCCACCCGGGAGTGCAGAGACCCAGTACTTC,CASSLPPGSAETQYF
16,TRBJ2-2,NA,TRBV5-1,NA,TGCGCCAGCAGCTTGAGGGGTCAGGGGAACACCGGGGAGCTGTTTTTT,CASSLRGQGNTGELFF
18,TRBJ2-5,TRBD2,TRBV28,few,TGTGCCAGCAGTACTATAGCGGGAGGCTCTGTTCACGGAGTGACCCAGTACTTC,CASSTIAGGSVHGVTQYF
15,TRBJ1-6,NA,TRBV28,NA,TGTGCCAGCAGTCCTGCCGACAGGTTCAATTCACCCCTCCACTTT,CASSPADRFNSPLHF
16,TRBJ1-2,TRBD1,TRBV9,NA,TGTGCCAGCAGCGCAGACCCGACAGGGGGCAATTATGGCTACACCTTC,CASSADPTGGNYGYTF
15,TRBJ2-2,NA,TRBV18,NA,TGTGCCAGCTCAATAGGACAGCTGAACACCGGGGAGCTGTTTTTT,CASSIGQLNTGELFF